This T cell receptor (beta chain) was sequenced during a study of PD-L1 blockade in urothelial cancer (dated by TCRdb to the late 2010s). Context from the whole study: Therapy was started at some point between 2013 and 2015 for all patients, and atezolizumab 1,200 mg was administered intravenously every 3 weeks. The study, an exploratory multi-omic analysis, examined somatic, immune and clinical correlates of response to PD-L1 blockade with atezolizumab in urothelial cancer. Blood samples yielded a median of approximately 150,000 T cells and roughly 80,000 unique TCRs, with median clonality roughly 0.082. An ECOG performance status of 0 or 1 was recorded for the patients, and 0 to 3 prior chemotherapy regimens had been received by the patients. Roughly nine patients achieved durable clinical benefit and approximately 20 did not. In the same patients who had TCR sequencing, pretreatment tumors also underwent whole exome sequencing and RNA sequencing. Durable clinical benefit was defined as a progression-free survival longer than 6 months, and TCR features were additionally tested against progression-free survival and overall survival. Pretreatment blood TCR-seq was available for 27 to 30 patients, at least one posttreatment blood collection was obtained for around 25 patients, and tumor TCR-seq was available for around 25 patients. Pretreatment tumor samples, along with matched peripheral blood collected serially before and after atezolizumab treatment, underwent TCR sequencing. Blood samples were analyzed 3 weeks after the start of treatment (second dose) and 6 weeks after the start of treatment. About 90% of the 29 patients were identified as males with urothelial cancer of bladder origin, and a prior smoking history was reported by 18 of 29 patients. General findings and caveats noted by the study authors: Small sample size (n ≈ 28) and many exploratory analyses mean the results are intended to be hypothesis-generating. At 3 weeks after the start of treatment, tumor-associated TCR clones in peripheral blood had expanded more in patients with durable benefit (n ≈ 20, p = 0.022). Improved progression-free and overall survival was associated with having pretreatment peripheral blood TCR clonality below the median.

Reading the germline V gene gives CDR1 SGHVS and CDR2 FQNEAQ. From cysteine to phenylalanine, the CDR3 is 15 amino acids long. This entry keeps only the CDR3 DNA: 45 bases, framed from base 1. From V the trimming removes 0 bases and from J it removes 6 bases, while the gene matches leave 5 bases of the junction unaccounted for. The cohort comprised 25 to 30 patients with locally advanced or metastatic urothelial carcinoma treated at Memorial Sloan Kettering on a trial protocol. Peripheral blood mononuclear cells were collected from each patient pretreatment and during treatment, giving between 1 and 8 total time points per patient. The Qiagen DNeasy Blood extraction kit was used to purify genomic DNA from total PBMCs and tumor samples. Collected pretreatment and during treatment, PBMCs were isolated and stored as previously described. Worth noting for this clone: Its antigen has not been determined. Per-nucleotide qualities are absent, and no much larger clonotype sits a single base away.

Synthetic TCR analog templates were spiked into each PCR to estimate absolute template abundance from read counts. The immunoSEQ assay was used to amplify TCRbeta CDR3 regions from genomic DNA with bias-controlled V and J gene primers. Rearranged TCRbeta segments were sequenced at approximately 20X coverage. The study's processing was this. Clustering was used to correct sequencing errors, and CDR3s were annotated against IMGT so that V, D and J genes could be assigned. Only productive TCRbeta rearrangements were used in downstream analyses, excluding out-of-frame or stop-codon sequences. Clonality was calculated as one minus the Shannon entropy normalized by the log of the number of unique productive sequences. Clones differing between time points or between blood and tumor were identified using Fisher's exact test with Benjamini-Hochberg correction, with an adjusted p below 0.01 applied as the threshold. Not all clones reach the TCRdb copy of this immuneACCESS table, which keeps in-frame sequences only. Checked studies attribute under half of the gap to unresolved V genes and leave the rest unexplained. The V and J calls and clone size come from that table; D and trimming were worked out from the DNA. The sample table shows tens of thousands of clones, and roughly 77% are seen once. The top ten clonotypes cover 3.6% of the sample.

This TCR came from a man in his sixties or seventies with urothelial cancer. In this chain, TRBV7-8 is recombined with TRBJ2-7; 10 bases in the junction line up with TRBD1. The sequenced sample was PBMCs, obtained around atezolizumab (anti-PD-L1) treatment. The DNA sequence is as follows: TGTGCCAGCAGCTTAGCTAGACAGGGGGCCGGCGAGCAGTACTTC. The resulting protein is CASSLARQGAGEQYF.